The sequence of this T cell receptor beta chain was determined in a study of cytomegalovirus exposure and HLA in healthy donors. Study overall: The approximately 600 first-cohort repertoires shared a platform with the approximately 110 validation repertoires, as reported in a later analysis.

Measured with immunoSEQ multiplex PCR; TCRdb has only the in-frame clones, and not every one. The sample has 100,000 to 150,000 clones; about 90% are singletons. Whole-study findings and limits: Among TCR sequences, most were rare, though some public TCRs appeared in many donors.

This clone showed up just once. Its specificity is unknown. The CDR3 sequence is 14 residues long. J lost 5 bases, V lost 4 bases, and 3 bases had no gene match. Germline CDR1 reads SGHKS; CDR2 reads YYEKEE (reference sequence). Material for sequencing was PBMCs. The source is a man aged 25-45 years in good health and CMV-seronegative. The V call is TRBV5-5, the J call TRBJ1-5; 10 bases fit TRBD1. The CDR3 DNA is TGTGCCAGCAGCGGCGGGACAGGGGATCAGCCCCAGCATTTT. Protein product: CASSGGTGDQPQHF.